This T cell receptor (beta chain) emerged from a study of shared clonotypes between healthy human individuals. Study in general: A donor's plate count was three for CD4 naive and three for CD4 memory; CD8 naive had two and CD8 memory one.

Negatively enriched CD4+ T cells were divided by CD45RA into naive and memory. Notes on the study in general: Memory subsets had estimated richness that was generally smaller than that of naive subsets.

Comment on this clone: Its antigen is not identified.

Original data processing: Filtering differed because ImmunoSEQ produced junction-only sequences that carried no quality scores. Clones were sequenced by immunoSEQ multiplex PCR, and TCRdb holds only the in-frame ones, with some missing. That table furnishes V, J and clone size, whereas the DNA furnished D and trimming. Of 400,000 to 600,000 clones listed, more than 95% are singletons. V was trimmed by 2 bases and J by 0 bases, leaving 6 bases between them. The germline gives CDR1 SGHTA, CDR2 FQGTGA. CDR3 length: 14 amino acids. The chain combines TRBV7-3 with TRBJ2-3; a weak D match, TRBD2 (5 bases). This sequence originates from a woman aged 30 to 39 in good health. The sample comprised naive CD4+ T cells sorted from blood. The subset denotes: CD45RA+ positively selected. CDR3 sequence: CASSLAGSTDTQYF. CDR3 in DNA: TGTGCCAGCAGCTTAGCGGGCAGCACAGATACGCAGTATTTT.